This entry lists 13 T cell receptor beta chains sequenced from one sample in a study of CXCR3-negative and CXCR3-positive naive CD8 T cells. Preparation of TRB cDNA libraries relied on 5' RACE carrying UMI labels. TCRdb reanalyzed the 5' RACE reads, giving one entry per CDR3 protein sequence and no DNA. This sample's table reports around 96,000 distinct CDR3 sequences. The sequenced sample consisted of naive CXCR3- CD8+ T cells from blood. The subset was: CD45RO-CCR7+CD27+CD95- naive CD8+ T cells lacking CXCR3 (TNR3-). Source of these receptors: a human donor in good health. Some clones in this sample may be carry-over from other donors' samples.

This sequence joins TRBV19 and TRBJ2-1; TCRdb's D call, TRBD2, is unchecked because there is no DNA. CDR1 is LNHDA, CDR2 SQIVND, per germline (reference sequence). This CDR3 has 15 residues. CDR3 amino acids: CASSPASGSYNEQFF.

The chain uses TRBV7-9 and TRBJ1-1; TCRdb calls TRBD1, which cannot be checked without DNA. CDR1 SEHNR and CDR2 FQNEAQ come from the germline V gene (reference sequence). The CDR3 is made up of 14 amino acids. The CDR3 region is CASSGTALNTEAFF.

The chain links TRBV20-1 to TRBJ1-2; TCRdb calls TRBD1, which cannot be checked without DNA. Germline V gene lookup returns CDR1 DFQATT and CDR2 SNEGSKA (reference sequence). The CDR3 contains 17 residues. The CDR3 protein is CSARDLVSGTTNYGYTF.

The CDR3 loop reads CASSLLGRGNEKLFF. This rearrangement joins TRBV7-6 to TRBJ1-4; without DNA, the TCRdb call of TRBD1 cannot be checked. The CDR3 covers 15 residues. CDR1 and CDR2 from the germline V gene are SGHVS and FNYEAQ.

The chain's CDR3 is CSVSGNDRNYNEQFF. The chain recombines TRBV29-1 with TRBJ2-1; the D gene TCRdb calls, TRBD1, cannot be checked with no DNA. In germline, CDR1 is SQVTM, CDR2 ANQGSEA. This CDR3 is 15 amino acids long.

The chain joins TRBV3-1 to TRBJ2-3. The germline CDR1 and CDR2 sequences are LGHDT and YNNKEL (reference sequence). This CDR3 comprises 16 residues. Here the CDR3 reads CASSQERSLVKDTQYF.

The V and J genes are TRBV29-1 and TRBJ2-5; TCRdb gives TRBD2 as the D gene, but with no DNA this cannot be confirmed. The CDR3 loop spans 16 amino acids. CDR1 is SQVTM, CDR2 ANQGSEA, per germline. CDR3 region: CSAEPPSGGPKETQYF. The full variable domain, in which reference TRBV29-1 and TRBJ2-5 provide the parts outside the CDR3, is SAVISQKPSRDICQRGTSLTIQCQVDSQVTMMFWYRQQPGQSLTLIATANQGSEATYESGFVIDKFPISRPNLTFSTLTVSNMSPEDSSIYLCSAEPPSGGPKETQYFGPGTRLLVL.

The chain links TRBV29-1 to TRBJ1-3; TCRdb's assignment of TRBD1 cannot be checked, as there is no DNA. In germline, CDR1 is SQVTM, CDR2 ANQGSEA. There are 12 residues in the CDR3. CDR3: CSVATGGNTIYF.

The chain links TRBV7-2 to TRBJ1-2; TCRdb's D call, TRBD1, is unchecked because there is no DNA. This CDR3 comprises 15 residues. Germline loops: CDR1 SGHTA, CDR2 FQGNSA. CDR3 sequence reads: CASSLEQGLWYGYTF.

The chain carries TRBV29-1 and TRBJ2-7; TCRdb reports TRBD2, a call that lacks DNA to check it against. The germline CDR1 and CDR2 sequences are SQVTM and ANQGSEA. The CDR3 has 13 residues. CDR3 in amino acids: CSTAERGSYEQYF.

The chain has TRBV6-2 or TRBV6-3 and TRBJ2-1; the D call from TCRdb, TRBD1, cannot be confirmed without DNA. Germline V gene data show CDR1 as MNHEY and CDR2 as SVGEGT. The CDR3 has 14 amino acids. The CDR3 is CASSIGGGGNEQFF.

The chain is built from TRBV7-2 and TRBJ2-1; TCRdb names TRBD1, which stays unverified in the absence of DNA. Per germline, CDR1 SGHTA and CDR2 FQGNSA. This CDR3 is built from 15 residues. The CDR3 sequence is CASSHGQGGSNEQFF.

V usage is TRBV4-3 and J usage is TRBJ2-3. The CDR3 extends over 16 amino acids. Germline V gives CDR1 LGHNA, CDR2 YSLEER. CDR3 protein: CASSQESVLGTDTQYF.